Each of the 32 T cell receptor beta chains below was sequenced from the same sample in a study of T cell responses to AZD1222 COVID-19 vaccine. The method was immunoSEQ multiplex PCR; TCRdb's version includes in-frame clones alone and lacks a portion of them. The sample lists more than 110,000 clones, around 88% occurring once. Sample: peripheral blood, taken on day 0 of AZD1222 vaccination. The source is an adult in good health.

This chain connects TRBV6-5 to TRBJ1-1; D might be TRBD1 (5 bases). The ends were cut back, 7 bases at V and 2 bases at J, with 11 bases in the middle. The CDR3 is made up of 13 amino acids. Germline V gene lookup returns CDR1 MNHEY and CDR2 SVGAGI. In DNA, the CDR3 is TGTGCCAGCACCGTAGACAGCAACACTGAAGCTTTCTTT. It translates to CASTVDSNTEAFF.

The rearrangement joins TRBV10-1 to TRBJ1-4; tentatively, D is TRBD1 (5 bases). The CDR3 extends over 13 amino acids. Germline V gene sequence: CDR1 WNHNN, CDR2 SYGVQD (reference sequence). Between the trimmed V and J ends, which lost 0 bases and 10 bases, there was a span of 9 bases. CDR3 in DNA: TGCGCCAGCAGTGAGTCGGGGGAAGGAAAACTGTTTTTT. The encoded protein is CASSESGEGKLFF.

Concerning this clone: Compared with germline, one end of the junction differs, possibly owing to a read error. This chain links TRBV7-9 with TRBJ1-2; perhaps TRBD1 as D (5 bases). The CDR3 runs 16 residues. CDR1 SEHNR and CDR2 FQNEAQ come from the germline V gene (reference sequence). The CDR3 region has the DNA TGTGCCAGCAGCGTAGCCGGGACCACCCGGGCAGGGGGCTACACCTTC. The encoded protein is CASSVAGTTRAGGYTF.

The V and J genes are TRBV5-4 and TRBJ2-3; D not certain. The germline V and J ends were trimmed by 4 bases and 6 bases, with 12 bases remaining between them. The germline CDR1 and CDR2 sequences are SGHNT and YYREEE (reference sequence). This CDR3 has 13 amino acids. The CDR3 bases are TGTGCCAGCAGCCGAGACCGAGCGGATACGCAGTATTTT. Protein: CASSRDRADTQYF.

The rearrangement joins TRBV6-2 or TRBV6-3 to TRBJ2-3, with no clear D. Germline CDR1 and CDR2: MNHEY and SVGEGT. CDR3 length: 14 amino acids. V was clipped by 2 bases and J by 3 bases, with 9 bases between them. This CDR3 is CASSYEAPTDTQYF. As DNA, the CDR3 is TGTGCCAGCAGTTACGAGGCGCCGACAGATACGCAGTATTTT.

V gene TRBV30 combines with J gene TRBJ1-3; D unresolved. CDR1 and CDR2 (germline): GTSNPN, SVGIG (reference sequence). This CDR3 contains 13 residues. V dropped 3 bases and J dropped 0 bases, with 6 bases sitting between them. The CDR3 nucleotides read TGTGCCTGGAGGGGGAACTCTGGAAACACCATATATTTT. Translated: CAWRGNSGNTIYF.

The chain is built from TRBV7-3 and TRBJ2-3; 8 nucleotides align to TRBD2. Germline lookup yields CDR1 SGHTA and CDR2 FQGTGA. V dropped 1 base and J dropped 5; count of bases not matched to a gene: 14. The CDR3 runs 18 residues. CDR3 sequence: CASSLMPLGSGILDTQYF. The CDR3 DNA reads as TGTGCCAGCAGCTTAATGCCCCTGGGTAGCGGGATATTAGATACGCAGTATTTT.

The gene calls are TRBV4-3 and TRBJ2-1; D ambiguous. Germline CDR1 LGHNA, CDR2 YSLEER. The CDR3 consists of 15 residues. V lost 4 bases and J 0 bases, leaving 10 bases between the germline ends. CDR3 sequence (DNA): TGCGCCAGCAGCCGGAACATGTACTCCTACAATGAGCAGTTCTTC. Its protein product is CASSRNMYSYNEQFF.

This chain links TRBV10-3 with TRBJ2-7; TRBD1 agrees at 8 bases. Germline values: CDR1 ENHRY, CDR2 SYGVKD. The CDR3 extends over 13 amino acids. V shed 10 bases and J 1 base; nucleotides not matched to a gene: 6. The chain's CDR3 is CATTGTGSYEQYF. DNA for the CDR3: TGTGCCACCACCGGGACAGGTTCCTACGAGCAGTACTTC.

This chain links TRBV5-6 with TRBJ1-2; 11 bases fit TRBD1. The CDR3 has 14 residues. The J segment lost 6 bases and the V segment lost 7 bases, leaving 8 bases of the junction unmatched. The germline V gene has CDR1 SGHDT and CDR2 YYEEEE. CDR3 region: CASSWDRGFDGYTF. DNA for the CDR3: TGTGCCAGCTCCTGGGACAGGGGGTTTGATGGCTACACCTTC.

V is TRBV19 and J is TRBJ1-4, with 10 bases lining up with TRBD1. The CDR3 extends over 14 amino acids. The J segment lost 8 bases and the V segment lost 4 bases, leaving 4 bases of the junction unmatched. The germline CDR1 and CDR2 sequences are LNHDA and SQIVND (reference sequence). The CDR3 spells CASSTSTGGEKLFF. Written as DNA, the CDR3 is TGTGCCAGTAGTACCTCGACAGGGGGCGAAAAACTGTTTTTT.

This rearrangement joins TRBV28 to TRBJ2-1; the D is unclear. The CDR3 extends over 12 amino acids. The germline gives CDR1 MDHEN, CDR2 SYDVKM. Trimming took off 6 bases at V and 1 base at J, with 4 bases between the two ends. CDR3 protein: CASRPSYNEQFF. The CDR3 DNA is TGTGCCAGCAGGCCATCCTACAATGAGCAGTTCTTC.

The chain joins TRBV6-2 or TRBV6-3 to TRBJ2-1; TRBD1 agrees at 9 bases. Trimming removed 1 base from V and 8 bases from J; junction bases left unmatched: 6. The CDR3 has 15 residues. CDR1 MNHEY and CDR2 SVGEGT come from the germline V gene. CDR3 DNA: TGTGCCAGCAGTTACTTCAACAGGGGGCCGTATGAGCAGTTCTTC. Its protein is CASSYFNRGPYEQFF.

The chain has TRBV19 and TRBJ2-7; 11 positions match TRBD2. Germline V gene data show CDR1 as LNHDA and CDR2 as SQIVND (reference sequence). The CDR3 loop spans 16 amino acids. V dropped 5 bases and J dropped 0; count of bases not matched to a gene: 6. CDR3 DNA sequence: TGTGCCAGTAGTGGCAGGACTAGCGGGTCCTCCTACGAGCAGTACTTC. This gives the protein CASSGRTSGSSYEQYF.

The chain employs TRBV5-5 and TRBJ1-1; 7 bases are shared with TRBD1. Unmatched junction bases numbered 6, after V lost 2 bases and J lost 5 bases. This CDR3 contains 14 residues. The V gene's germline CDR1 is SGHKS and CDR2 YYEKEE (reference sequence). The CDR3 DNA is TGTGCCAGCAGCTTACGGGACAGTGGGACTGAAGCTTTCTTT. Encoded protein: CASSLRDSGTEAFF.

This clone turned up a few times. This chain connects TRBV14 to TRBJ1-2; 10 nucleotides align to TRBD1. Germline lookup yields CDR1 SGHDN and CDR2 FVKESK. The CDR3 loop spans 19 amino acids. With 4 bases clipped from V and 8 bases from J, the junction kept 22 bases outside the gene matches. The CDR3 sequence is CASSPGPPLGQGYRAGYTF. The CDR3, as DNA: TGTGCCAGCAGCCCAGGCCCGCCCTTGGGACAGGGGTATAGGGCCGGCTACACCTTC.

The rearrangement joins TRBV19 to TRBJ1-1; tentative D call: TRBD1 (5 bases). Germline V CDR1 and CDR2: LNHDA, SQIVND (reference sequence). The CDR3 contains 13 residues. Trimming took 2 bases from V and 4 from J, leaving 8 bases between them. The CDR3 coding sequence is TGTGCCAGTAGTATAAATGGGGGCACTGAAGCTTTCTTT. Translation: CASSINGGTEAFF.

This clone showed up just once. The V call is TRBV10-2, the J call TRBJ2-1; a weak D match, TRBD2 (6 bases). The CDR3 sequence is 15 residues long. Per germline, CDR1 WSHSY and CDR2 SAAADI. V was clipped by 4 bases and J by 7 bases, with 17 bases between them. CDR3 in amino acids: CASSGWVAASNEQFF. The CDR3 region has the DNA TGCGCCAGCAGTGGCTGGGTAGCGGCTTCGAATGAGCAGTTCTTC.

The chain links TRBV7-2 to TRBJ2-7; maybe TRBD2 (6 bases). V lost 1 base, J lost 2 bases, and 12 bases lay in between. This CDR3 has 15 amino acids. Germline V gene sequence: CDR1 SGHTA, CDR2 FQGNSA. The CDR3: CASSLVSEGTYEQYF. In DNA form, the CDR3 reads TGTGCCAGCAGCTTAGTCTCGGAGGGTACCTACGAGCAGTACTTC.

V usage is TRBV6-5 and J usage is TRBJ1-1; 8 bases are shared with TRBD1. Germline trimming cut 6 bases from V and 1 base from J; bases unmatched to any gene: 4. The CDR3 covers 14 residues. Germline V gene data show CDR1 as MNHEY and CDR2 as SVGAGI. CDR3 coding DNA: TGTGCCAGCAGGATGGACAGGGCGAACACTGAAGCTTTCTTT. Amino acid sequence: CASRMDRANTEAFF.

This clone was counted a few times. This chain links TRBV7-9 with TRBJ2-1, with D perhaps matching TRBD2 (6 bases). CDR3 size: 17 residues. Germline V gives CDR1 SEHNR, CDR2 FQNEAQ (reference sequence). Trimming removed 2 bases from V and 7 bases from J, with 21 bases in between. In nucleotides, the CDR3 is TGTGCCAGCAGCTTATACGGGAGTGGGCCCGGGCCGAATGAGCAGTTCTTC. It translates to CASSLYGSGPGPNEQFF.

This chain joins TRBV21-1 and TRBJ1-2. TRBV21-1 is classified as a pseudogene. The length of the CDR3 is 14 residues. The CDR3 sequence is CASSKEEVNYGYTF. CDR3 coding DNA: TGTGCCAGCAGCAAAGAGGAGGTAAACTATGGCTACACCTTC.

V usage is TRBV7-9 and J usage is TRBJ2-1, with 9 bases that match TRBD1. The V gene's germline CDR1 is SEHNR and CDR2 FQNEAQ (reference sequence). V was clipped by 10 bases and J by 8 bases; unmatched bases: 9. This CDR3 has 13 residues. The CDR3 here is CATTGGAFDEQFF. CDR3 bases: TGTGCCACCACAGGGGGCGCTTTCGATGAGCAGTTCTTC.

V gene TRBV18 combines with J gene TRBJ1-1, with D possibly being TRBD1 (6 bases). The germline V gene encodes CDR1 KGHSH and CDR2 LQKENI. The CDR3 has 13 residues. V dropped 5 bases and J dropped 3 bases, with 10 bases sitting between them. The CDR3 is CASSNRADTEAFF. CDR3 sequence (DNA): TGTGCCAGCTCAAACAGGGCCGACACTGAAGCTTTCTTT.

This clone showed up just once. V and J are TRBV5-1 and TRBJ2-7, with 10 bases fitting TRBD2. The length of the CDR3 is 16 residues. Losses at the gene ends were 1 base for V and 0 bases for J; bases not matched to a gene: 4. The germline V gene has CDR1 SGHRS and CDR2 YFSETQ. In DNA form, the CDR3 reads TGCGCCAGCAGCTTGAATAGCGGGAGGAGCTCCTACGAGCAGTACTTC. Translation: CASSLNSGRSSYEQYF.

V usage is TRBV28 and J usage is TRBJ1-2; 8 bases are a match to TRBD1. Germline V lookup: CDR1 MDHEN, CDR2 SYDVKM. The CDR3 sequence is 13 residues long. Trimming cost V 6 bases and J 4 bases; bases outside gene matches: 4. CDR3 DNA sequence: TGTGCCAGCAGCGGGACAGGTCTCTATGGCTACACCTTC. It translates to CASSGTGLYGYTF.

This chain uses TRBV3-1 (or the pseudogene TRBV3-2) with TRBJ2-2; D is uncertain. The germline gives CDR1 LGHDT, CDR2 YNNKEL (reference sequence). The CDR3 contains 16 residues. Trimming pared 3 bases from V and 1 base from J, leaving 12 bases between. The CDR3 nucleotides are TGTGCCAGCAGCCAGGAGCCTTACAAGAACACCGGGGAGCTGTTTTTT. It encodes CASSQEPYKNTGELFF.

This sequence joins TRBV28 and TRBJ1-2, with D possibly being TRBD1 (5 bases). Germline CDR1 reads MDHEN; CDR2 reads SYDVKM. V shed 10 bases and J shed 4 bases, with 22 bases lying between them. The CDR3 loop spans 15 amino acids. CDR3 bases: TGTGCCACCCACGGGGGGGGGTTAGGGGTCTATGGCTACACCTTC. Translating it yields CATHGGGLGVYGYTF.

The rearrangement uses TRBV24-1 and TRBJ1-5; 7 bases are shared with TRBD1. V gave up 7 bases and J gave up 6 bases; unmatched junction bases: 5. Germline loops: CDR1 KGHDR, CDR2 SFDVKD. The CDR3 has 13 residues. The CDR3 sequence: CATSGQAGQPQHF. The CDR3 coding sequence is TGTGCCACCAGCGGACAGGCAGGTCAGCCCCAGCATTTT.

The chain links TRBV7-9 to TRBJ1-2; 8 bases are shared with TRBD1. In germline, CDR1 is SEHNR, CDR2 FQNEAQ (reference sequence). Trimming removed 3 bases from V and 7 bases from J; junction bases left unmatched: 10. The CDR3 runs 15 residues. CDR3 sequence: CASSFFQTGESGYTF. CDR3 DNA: TGTGCCAGCAGCTTTTTCCAGACAGGGGAAAGTGGCTACACCTTC.

The J gene is TRBJ2-3, the V gene TRBV7-2, with TRBD2 matching over 14 bases. The CDR3 loop spans 17 amino acids. Germline V gene data show CDR1 as SGHTA and CDR2 as FQGNSA. Germline trimming cut 5 bases from V and 5 bases from J; bases unmatched to any gene: 9. CDR3 residues: CASSPRLAGGGIDTQYF. DNA for the CDR3: TGTGCCAGCAGCCCGAGACTAGCGGGAGGGGGAATAGATACGCAGTATTTT.

V and J are TRBV6-5 and TRBJ1-4, with 8 bases aligning to TRBD1. This CDR3 spans 15 amino acids. The V and J ends lost 8 bases and 7 bases, in that order; junction bases with no gene match: 12. CDR1 MNHEY and CDR2 SVGAGI come from the germline V gene. CDR3 amino acids: CASSGTGQGGEKLFF. CDR3 in DNA: TGTGCCAGCTCGGGAACAGGACAGGGCGGTGAAAAACTGTTTTTT.